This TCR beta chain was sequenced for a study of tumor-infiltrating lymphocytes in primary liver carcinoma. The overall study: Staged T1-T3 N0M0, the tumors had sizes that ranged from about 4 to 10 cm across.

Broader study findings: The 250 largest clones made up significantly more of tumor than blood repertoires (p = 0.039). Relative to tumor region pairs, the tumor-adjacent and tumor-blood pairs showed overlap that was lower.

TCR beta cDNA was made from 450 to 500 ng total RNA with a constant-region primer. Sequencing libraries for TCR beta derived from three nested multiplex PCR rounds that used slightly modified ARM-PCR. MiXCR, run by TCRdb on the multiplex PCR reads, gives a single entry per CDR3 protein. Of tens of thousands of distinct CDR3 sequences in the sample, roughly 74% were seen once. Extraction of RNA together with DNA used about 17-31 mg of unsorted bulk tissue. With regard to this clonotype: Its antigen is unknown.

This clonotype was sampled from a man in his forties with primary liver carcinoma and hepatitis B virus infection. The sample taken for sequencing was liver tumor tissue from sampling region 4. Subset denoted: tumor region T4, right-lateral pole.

CDR3 residues: CASSWLRGVGDKLFF. CDR3 DNA sequence: TGTGCCAGCAGCTGGTTACGGGGGGTAGGTGATAAACTGTTTTTT. V and J are TRBV28 and TRBJ1-4, with D possibly matching TRBD1 (5 bases). V shed 6 bases and J shed 11 bases, with 22 bases lying between them. CDR1 MDHEN and CDR2 SYDVKM come from the germline V gene. This CDR3 spans 15 amino acids.